Presented here are 18 T cell receptor beta chains from one specimen sequenced in a study of CD8+ T cells in alopecia areata. In each case, RNA was isolated and then reverse transcribed into cDNA as the sequencing template. Clones were read by immunoSEQ multiplex PCR, and TCRdb kept only the in-frame ones, dropping some. The table records 100,000 to 150,000 clones, about 57% of them present only once. Here the sequenced sample was CD4+ T cells sorted from blood, taken at week 0. These receptor sequences come from a human donor with alopecia areata.

J is TRBJ2-4 and V is TRBV4-3; no firm D call. This CDR3 has 12 amino acids. The germline V gene encodes CDR1 LGHNA and CDR2 YSLEER. V dropped 0 bases and J dropped 8 bases, with 5 bases sitting between them. CDR3 in DNA: TGCGCCAGCAGCCAAGATGGTCACATTCAGTACTTC. Translated, it gives CASSQDGHIQYF.

This chain links TRBV2 with TRBJ2-1; the match to TRBD2 covers 7 bases. With V trimmed by 3 bases and J by 4 bases, 6 bases remained unmatched. The CDR3 consists of 15 residues. Germline CDR1 and CDR2: SNHLY and FYNNEI. In DNA form, the CDR3 reads TGTGCCAGCAGTGAGGGCGGGAGTGCTTACAATGAGCAGTTCTTC. Translated, it gives CASSEGGSAYNEQFF.

The chain employs TRBV29-1 and TRBJ1-2; 8 nucleotides line up with TRBD1. The CDR3 is made up of 15 amino acids. The trim removed 0 bases at V and 2 bases at J, leaving 5 bases unmatched. CDR1 and CDR2 from the germline V gene are SQVTM and ANQGSEA. This CDR3 is CSVEDRWDRNYGYTF. Here the CDR3 DNA reads TGCAGCGTTGAAGATCGCTGGGACAGGAACTATGGCTACACCTTC.

The J gene is TRBJ2-1, the V gene TRBV7-3; D ambiguous. V was trimmed by 5 bases and J by 2 bases, leaving 19 bases between them. The germline CDR1 and CDR2 sequences are SGHTA and FQGTGA. This CDR3 is built from 17 residues. The CDR3 region is CASSPTTNQITYNEQFF. In DNA, the CDR3 is TGTGCCAGCAGCCCCACTACCAACCAAATTACCTACAATGAGCAGTTCTTC.

The V gene is TRBV6-4, the J gene TRBJ2-1; D is perhaps TRBD2 (7 bases). V lost 5 bases and J lost 1, with 12 bases in between. The germline CDR1 and CDR2 sequences are MRHNA and SNTAGT. The length of the CDR3 is 15 residues. The CDR3 DNA is TGTGCCAGCAGTCGAGAGGGGGGGTCCTACAATGAGCAGTTCTTC. Translated, it gives CASSREGGSYNEQFF.

This clone was picked up a small number of times. J is TRBJ2-7 and V is TRBV4-1; TRBD2 matches at 10 bases. Germline V gene sequence: CDR1 MGHRA, CDR2 YSYEKL. This CDR3 contains 14 residues. V trimming: 3 bases; J trimming: 4 bases; junction bases outside the gene matches: 3. CDR3 in DNA: TGCGCCAGCAGCCACCGAGCGGGGGGGTACGAGCAGTACTTC. It specifies CASSHRAGGYEQYF.

V gene TRBV6-5 combines with J gene TRBJ2-2, with D possibly TRBD1 on 5 matching bases. The CDR3 extends over 14 amino acids. V lost 2 bases and J 7 bases, leaving 11 bases between the germline ends. Germline loops: CDR1 MNHEY, CDR2 SVGAGI. CDR3 DNA sequence: TGTGCCAGCAGTTACGGTCGTCAGGGCGGGGAGCTGTTTTTT. Amino acids: CASSYGRQGGELFF.

The chain couples TRBV7-2 to TRBJ2-5; TRBD2 aligns across 11 bases. The junction had 4 bases not matched to a gene; V was cut back by 5 bases and J by 2 bases. This CDR3 is 15 amino acids long. Germline V gene data show CDR1 as SGHTA and CDR2 as FQGNSA. This CDR3 is CASSPGLAVQETQYF. CDR3 nucleotide sequence: TGTGCCAGCAGCCCGGGACTAGCGGTACAAGAGACCCAGTACTTC.

This clone was recorded a few times. The V and J genes are TRBV6-5 and TRBJ1-2, with a tentative D call TRBD1 (5 bases). Germline CDR1 and CDR2: MNHEY and SVGAGI. The CDR3 covers 11 residues. V gave up 5 bases and J gave up 7 bases, with 8 bases separating them. In DNA form, the CDR3 reads TGTGCCAGCAGTAGGGGTGTTGGCTACACCTTC. It is translated as CASSRGVGYTF.

The chain carries TRBV6-5 and TRBJ2-5; perhaps D is TRBD1 or TRBD2 (6 bases each). Germline loops: CDR1 MNHEY, CDR2 SVGAGI. Trimming removed 0 bases at V and 9 bases at J, with 14 bases between. CDR3 size: 14 residues. The CDR3 nucleotides read TGTGCCAGCAGTTACTCGGGACTCCCAGGGGCCCAGTACTTC. It codes for CASSYSGLPGAQYF.

Only a few counts were recorded for this clone. The chain uses TRBV15 and TRBJ2-7; 9 bases fit TRBD2. Germline V lookup: CDR1 LNHNV, CDR2 YYDKDF (reference sequence). This CDR3 contains 15 residues. The V gene end was trimmed by 0 bases and the J gene end by 5 bases; junction bases not matched to a gene: 5. This CDR3 reads CATSREAGGSDEQYF. The CDR3 DNA is TGTGCCACCAGCAGAGAGGCGGGGGGGTCCGACGAGCAGTACTTC. The whole variable domain, remainder taken from reference TRBV15 and TRBJ2-7, is DAMVIQNPRYQVTQFGKPVTLSCSQTLNHNVMYWYQQKSSQAPKLLFHYYDKDFNNEADTPDNFQSRRPNTSFCFLDIRSPGLGDTAMYLCATSREAGGSDEQYFGPGTRLTVT.

The chain is built from TRBV4-3 and TRBJ2-1; D uncertain. Trimming cost V 4 bases and J 11 bases, with 9 bases left between them. Germline-derived CDR1 and CDR2 are LGHNA and YSLEER. The CDR3 spans 11 residues. The CDR3 DNA reads TGCGCCAGCAGCCGCTCAGGTCAGCAGTTCTTC. Protein sequence: CASSRSGQQFF.

The V gene is TRBV18, the J gene TRBJ2-3; D ambiguous. The CDR3 runs 16 residues. CDR1 and CDR2 from the germline V gene are KGHSH and LQKENI. Trimming took 2 bases from V and 0 from J, leaving 12 bases between them. The CDR3 DNA follows: TGTGCCAGCTCACCAGGTCGGGCCACTAGCACAGATACGCAGTATTTT. Translation: CASSPGRATSTDTQYF.

V usage is TRBV29-1 and J usage is TRBJ2-7; weak D call: TRBD2 (5 bases). The ends were cut back, 8 bases at V and 5 bases at J, with 22 bases in the middle. CDR3 size: 14 residues. Germline CDR1 and CDR2: SQVTM and ANQGSEA. CDR3: CSLWTAKPFHEQYF. In DNA form, the CDR3 reads TGCAGCCTTTGGACTGCCAAACCCTTCCACGAGCAGTACTTC.

This clone was observed a few times. This rearrangement joins TRBV5-1 to TRBJ2-5; D gene uncertain. The germline V gene encodes CDR1 SGHRS and CDR2 YFSETQ. V lost 1 base and J 0 bases, leaving 1 base between the germline ends. The CDR3 runs 12 residues. The CDR3 region is CASSLNQETQYF. In nucleotides, the CDR3 is TGCGCCAGCAGCTTGAACCAAGAGACCCAGTACTTC.

In its sample, this clone was seen a few times. CDR3 sequence: CASSPSWGTTISGANVLTF. CDR3 bases: TGTGCCAGCAGCCCATCATGGGGCACGACAATCTCTGGGGCCAACGTCCTGACTTTC. This chain joins TRBV9 and TRBJ2-6; possible D gene TRBD1, 5 bases. Germline CDR1 is SGDLS and CDR2 is YYNGEE. Deletions cut 4 bases from V and 0 bases from J, with 20 bases between. The length of the CDR3 is 19 residues.

A note on this clone: The sample contains more than one DNA sequence encoding this CDR3. V and J are TRBV5-6 and TRBJ1-6; D is possibly TRBD1 (5 bases). This CDR3 contains 15 residues. CDR1 is SGHDT and CDR2 is YYEEEE in the germline V gene. Trimming removed 8 bases at V and 10 bases at J, with 22 bases between. CDR3 DNA: TGTGCCAGTAGACGAGAAGCGGGGGGAAGGTCACCCCTCCACTTT. Amino acid sequence: CASRREAGGRSPLHF.

The J gene is TRBJ1-2, the V gene TRBV2; D is possibly TRBD1 (6 bases). This CDR3 contains 15 residues. The V gene's germline CDR1 is SNHLY and CDR2 FYNNEI. V lost 6 bases and J lost 0, with 14 bases in between. The chain's CDR3 is CASSPSGTTNYGYTF. CDR3 DNA: TGTGCCAGCAGCCCTTCCGGGACAACTAACTATGGCTACACCTTC. The full variable domain, its missing parts supplied by reference TRBV2 and TRBJ1-2, is EPEVTQTPSHQVTQMGQEVILRCVPISNHLYFYWYRQILGQKVEFLVSFYNNEISEKSEIFDDQFSVERPDGSNFTLKIRSTKLEDSAMYFCASSPSGTTNYGYTFGSGTRLTVV.